This T cell receptor (beta chain) was identified in a study of OX40 agonist ivuxolimab in advanced cancers. Sampled blood was obtained at baseline, cycle 4 day 1, and cycle 7 day 1. The CDR3 has 15 amino acids. The germline gives CDR1 SNHLY, CDR2 FYNNEI. With 5 bases clipped from V and 4 bases from J, the junction kept 11 bases outside the gene matches. Libraries were prepared by immunoSEQ multiplex PCR; TCRdb keeps only in-frame clonotypes and omits some of them. The top ten clones hold 10% to 15% of a sample with fewer than 100,000 clones, approximately 88% of them seen once. The chain carries TRBV2 and TRBJ2-7, with 7 nucleotides matching TRBD2. This receptor was obtained from an adult with an advanced solid tumor such as melanoma, head and neck, liver or kidney cancer. This material consisted of CD4+ or CD8+ T cells sorted from blood, taken in a trial of the OX40 agonist ivuxolimab. This CDR3 is CASSPPPGLPYEQYF. The CDR3 DNA reads as TGTGCCAGCAGTCCGCCCCCGGGACTACCTTACGAGCAGTACTTC.